This section outlines one T cell receptor beta chain sequence together with its context. The RNA input was about 0.5 to 1 ug, and it was reverse transcribed with random hexamers. One entry per CDR3 protein results from TCRdb running MiXCR on the immunoSEQ multiplex PCR reads. The table includes 110,000 to 150,000 distinct CDR3 sequences, more than 90% detected once. FACS was used to enrich TEMRA cells, whereas the CD8+ and CD4+ T cells were obtained by negative isolation. These data are taken from a study of CD8 T cells in Susac syndrome. The CDR3 loop spans 15 amino acids. Germline-derived CDR1 and CDR2 are SQVTM and ANQGSEA. With 7 bases clipped from V and 5 bases from J, the junction kept 5 bases outside the gene matches.

Sequenced material: CD4+ T cells from PBMCs. The chain combines TRBV29-1 with TRBJ2-2; TRBD2 matches 15 bases. The origin of this receptor is a human donor with Susac syndrome. This chain's CDR3 is CSARGLAGGTGELFF. In nucleotides, the CDR3 is TGCAGCGCTCGTGGACTAGCGGGGGGGACCGGGGAGCTGTTTTTT.